The rows below give T cell receptor beta chains drawn from one sample of a study of cytomegalovirus exposure and HLA in healthy donors. Method: immunoSEQ multiplex PCR; TCRdb's copy keeps in-frame clones and lacks some. Of 70,000 to 95,000 clones in the sample, roughly 79% were seen once. The sample comprised PBMCs. The receptors shown here come from a woman under 40 in good health and CMV-seronegative. Each CDR3 is given with its conserved first and last residue. A D gene is named only where the DNA matches it firmly. Only some rows state a clone size, as once, few, many or a class for expanded clones.

V gene: TRBV7-9; J gene: TRBJ2-3; clone size: NA; D gene: TRBD2; CDR3 DNA: TGTGCCAGCAGCTTAGGTAGCGGGACCGTGGGGGATACGCAGTATTTT; CDR3 protein: CASSLGSGTVGDTQYF
V gene: TRBV9; J gene: TRBJ2-3; clone size: NA; D gene: TRBD2; CDR3 DNA: TGTGCCAGCAGCGGGACTAGCGGGACTAGCACAGATACGCAGTATTTT; CDR3 protein: CASSGTSGTSTDTQYF
V gene: TRBV6-6; J gene: TRBJ1-1; clone size: NA; D gene: NA; CDR3 DNA: TGTGCCAGCAGTTTGGACACCAGAAACACTGAAGCTTTCTTT; CDR3 protein: CASSLDTRNTEAFF
V gene: TRBV28; J gene: TRBJ1-2; clone size: NA; D gene: NA; CDR3 DNA: TGTGCCAGCAGTTCGACAGAGTTTAGAGGCTACACCTTC; CDR3 protein: CASSSTEFRGYTF
V gene: TRBV7-9; J gene: TRBJ1-1; clone size: few; D gene: TRBD1; CDR3 DNA: TGTGCCAGCAGCCCGGGACAGGCCAACACTGAAGCTTTCTTT; CDR3 protein: CASSPGQANTEAFF
V gene: TRBV7-2; J gene: TRBJ2-7; clone size: NA; D gene: TRBD1; CDR3 DNA: TGTGCCAGCAGCTCCCGGACAGGGACCTACGAGCAGTACTTC; CDR3 protein: CASSSRTGTYEQYF
V gene: TRBV7-9; J gene: TRBJ1-1; clone size: NA; D gene: NA; CDR3 DNA: TGTGCCAGCAGCTTCCCCGGGAACACTGAAGCTTTCTTT; CDR3 protein: CASSFPGNTEAFF
V gene: TRBV7-2; J gene: TRBJ2-3; clone size: NA; D gene: NA; CDR3 DNA: TGTGCCAGCAGCTCAGGAGGGAATCCTCGCACAGATACGCAGTATTTT; CDR3 protein: CASSSGGNPRTDTQYF
V gene: TRBV4-3; J gene: TRBJ1-2; clone size: few; D gene: TRBD1; CDR3 DNA: TGCGCCAGCAGCCAAGATAGGGGACAGGGAAATGGCTACACCTTC; CDR3 protein: CASSQDRGQGNGYTF
V gene: TRBV28; J gene: TRBJ2-7; clone size: NA; D gene: NA; CDR3 DNA: TGTGCCAGCAGATCGCCCCGGGATGGAGCCTACGAGCAGTACTTC; CDR3 protein: CASRSPRDGAYEQYF
V gene: TRBV5-4; J gene: TRBJ2-7; clone size: NA; D gene: TRBD1; CDR3 DNA: TGTGCCAGCAGCTCAACAGGGGGTCCCTACGAGCAGTACTTC; CDR3 protein: CASSSTGGPYEQYF
V gene: TRBV11-3; J gene: TRBJ2-7; clone size: NA; D gene: TRBD2; CDR3 DNA: TGTGCCAGCAGCTTAATCTTAGCGGGAGGTTCCGAGCAGTACTTC; CDR3 protein: CASSLILAGGSEQYF
V gene: TRBV18; J gene: TRBJ2-2; clone size: NA; D gene: TRBD2; CDR3 DNA: TGTGCCAGCTCACCAGCTAGCGGGAGTTCGAACACCGGGGAGCTGTTTTTT; CDR3 protein: CASSPASGSSNTGELFF
V gene: TRBV19; J gene: TRBJ2-7; clone size: NA; D gene: NA; CDR3 DNA: TGTGCCAGTAGTATAGCCGGTCCCAGGGCGGCCTACGAGCAGTACTTC; CDR3 protein: CASSIAGPRAAYEQYF
V gene: TRBV5-1; J gene: TRBJ2-2; clone size: NA; D gene: TRBD2; CDR3 DNA: TGCGCCAGCAGCTTGACTAGCGGGAACACCGGGGAGCTGTTTTTT; CDR3 protein: CASSLTSGNTGELFF
V gene: TRBV6-5; J gene: TRBJ2-7; clone size: NA; D gene: NA; CDR3 DNA: TGTGCCAGCAGTTACAGAGGCTCCTACGAGCAGTACTTC; CDR3 protein: CASSYRGSYEQYF
V gene: TRBV4-3; J gene: TRBJ1-3; clone size: once; D gene: NA; CDR3 DNA: TGCGCCAGCAGCCAAGATAATCCAGGGCCTGGAAACACCATATATTTT; CDR3 protein: CASSQDNPGPGNTIYF
V gene: TRBV5-6; J gene: TRBJ2-7; clone size: NA; D gene: NA; CDR3 DNA: TGTGCCAGCAGCTTGGGGTCAGACTACGAGCAGTACTTC; CDR3 protein: CASSLGSDYEQYF
V gene: TRBV18; J gene: TRBJ1-1; clone size: NA; D gene: TRBD1; CDR3 DNA: TGTGCCAGCGCGGGACAGGGGAACACTGAAGCTTTCTTT; CDR3 protein: CASAGQGNTEAFF
V gene: TRBV5-1; J gene: TRBJ2-5; clone size: NA; D gene: TRBD1; CDR3 DNA: TGCGCCAGCAGCTCGGGACAGGGAGTTGTCTGGGAGACCCAGTACTTC; CDR3 protein: CASSSGQGVVWETQYF
V gene: TRBV5-1; J gene: TRBJ2-3; clone size: few; D gene: NA; CDR3 DNA: TGCGCCAGCAGCTTGGAGGCGGGCCCCACAGATACGCAGTATTTT; CDR3 protein: CASSLEAGPTDTQYF
V gene: TRBV12-5; J gene: TRBJ2-2; clone size: NA; D gene: NA; CDR3 DNA: TGTGCTAGTGGTTTGACAGGGGGGGTCGGGGAGCTGTTTTTT; CDR3 protein: CASGLTGGVGELFF
V gene: TRBV28; J gene: TRBJ2-7; clone size: NA; D gene: NA; CDR3 DNA: TGTGCCAGCAGTTTGCCGACAGGTTTCTCCTACGAGCAGTACTTC; CDR3 protein: CASSLPTGFSYEQYF
V gene: TRBV7-8; J gene: TRBJ2-7; clone size: NA; D gene: TRBD2; CDR3 DNA: TGTGCCAGCAGCTCGACTAGCGGGAGGTCCTACGAGCAGTACTTC; CDR3 protein: CASSSTSGRSYEQYF
V gene: TRBV2; J gene: TRBJ1-6; clone size: NA; D gene: NA; CDR3 DNA: TGTGCCAGCAGTGAAGTCGTCTATAATTCACCCCTCCACTTT; CDR3 protein: CASSEVVYNSPLHF
V gene: TRBV28; J gene: TRBJ2-1; clone size: NA; D gene: NA; CDR3 DNA: TGTGCCAGCAGTTTATGGGTGGTCAGTGCCTCCTACAATGAGCAGTTCTTC; CDR3 protein: CASSLWVVSASYNEQFF
V gene: TRBV30; J gene: TRBJ2-5; clone size: NA; D gene: TRBD2; CDR3 DNA: TGTGCCTGGAGGACTAGCGGGAGTAAAGAGACCCAGTACTTC; CDR3 protein: CAWRTSGSKETQYF
V gene: TRBV28; J gene: TRBJ2-7; clone size: NA; D gene: TRBD1; CDR3 DNA: TGTGCCAGCAGTTTATCCCCCGGGACAGCCTACGAGCAGTACTTC; CDR3 protein: CASSLSPGTAYEQYF
V gene: TRBV27; J gene: TRBJ1-6; clone size: NA; D gene: TRBD1; CDR3 DNA: TGTGCCAGCAGCCATAAAATCTTCGGACAGGGATATGAGTTGTCTAATTCACCCCTCCACTTT; CDR3 protein: CASSHKIFGQGYELSNSPLHF
V gene: TRBV7-2; J gene: TRBJ2-3; clone size: NA; D gene: TRBD2; CDR3 DNA: TGTGCCAGCTTGAGGCTAGCGGGAGTCATACGTAGCACAGATACGCAGTATTTT; CDR3 protein: CASLRLAGVIRSTDTQYF
V gene: TRBV28; J gene: TRBJ1-2; clone size: NA; D gene: TRBD1; CDR3 DNA: TGTGCCAGCAGGTCCTCCCGGGACAGATATGGCTACACCTTC; CDR3 protein: CASRSSRDRYGYTF
V gene: TRBV5-4; J gene: TRBJ2-5; clone size: NA; D gene: NA; CDR3 DNA: TGTGCCAGCAGCTTGTTGACTAGTCAAGAGACCCAGTACTTC; CDR3 protein: CASSLLTSQETQYF
V gene: TRBV29-1; J gene: TRBJ2-1; clone size: NA; D gene: TRBD2; CDR3 DNA: TGCAGCGGGATGAAGTTAGCGGGTTACGAGCAGTTCTTC; CDR3 protein: CSGMKLAGYEQFF
V gene: TRBV18; J gene: TRBJ2-1; clone size: few; D gene: NA; CDR3 DNA: TGTGCCAGCTCACCGCAGAGGGAGGAGCAGTTCTTC; CDR3 protein: CASSPQREEQFF
V gene: TRBV30; J gene: TRBJ1-1; clone size: NA; D gene: NA; CDR3 DNA: TGTGCCTGGAGTGTCAGGGGAGAAACTGAAGCTTTCTTT; CDR3 protein: CAWSVRGETEAFF
V gene: TRBV28; J gene: TRBJ2-7; clone size: NA; D gene: NA; CDR3 DNA: TGTGCCACCCCGGAGATCTACGAGCAGTACTTC; CDR3 protein: CATPEIYEQYF
V gene: TRBV5-1; J gene: TRBJ1-2; clone size: NA; D gene: TRBD1; CDR3 DNA: TGCGCCAGCAGCCCCGGGACAGACTACTATGGCTACACCTTC; CDR3 protein: CASSPGTDYYGYTF
V gene: TRBV15; J gene: TRBJ2-7; clone size: NA; D gene: TRBD2; CDR3 DNA: TGTGCCACCAGCCCTACTAGCGGGAGGGTCTACGAGCAGTACTTC; CDR3 protein: CATSPTSGRVYEQYF
V gene: TRBV7-9; J gene: TRBJ1-5; clone size: NA; D gene: NA; CDR3 DNA: TGTGCCAGCAGCCGCGGGGGGTACAATCAGCCCCAGCATTTT; CDR3 protein: CASSRGGYNQPQHF
V gene: TRBV18; J gene: TRBJ1-3; clone size: few; D gene: TRBD1; CDR3 DNA: TGTGCCAGCTCACCAAATCCGGGACAGGGATTGAACACCATATATTTT; CDR3 protein: CASSPNPGQGLNTIYF
V gene: TRBV28; J gene: TRBJ2-3; clone size: NA; D gene: TRBD2; CDR3 DNA: TGTGCCAGCAGGTATGGGGGGGCAGATACGCAGTATTTT; CDR3 protein: CASRYGGADTQYF
V gene: TRBV6-1; J gene: TRBJ1-3; clone size: NA; D gene: NA; CDR3 DNA: TGTGCCAGCAGTGTTGGTCGGTCTGGAAACACCATATATTTT; CDR3 protein: CASSVGRSGNTIYF
V gene: TRBV5-1; J gene: TRBJ2-5; clone size: NA; D gene: NA; CDR3 DNA: TGCGCCAGCAGCTTGGCAGGGGGGCCAGAGACCCAGTACTTC; CDR3 protein: CASSLAGGPETQYF
V gene: TRBV7-2; J gene: TRBJ2-3; clone size: NA; D gene: TRBD1; CDR3 DNA: TGTGCCAGCAGCTTGGACAGGGTACGGGGATACACAGATACGCAGTATTTT; CDR3 protein: CASSLDRVRGYTDTQYF
V gene: TRBV6-6; J gene: TRBJ2-7; clone size: NA; D gene: NA; CDR3 DNA: TGTGCCAGCAGTTACTCCAGCGGGTCCTACTACGAGCAGTACTTC; CDR3 protein: CASSYSSGSYYEQYF
V gene: TRBV7-2; J gene: TRBJ2-6; clone size: few; D gene: NA; CDR3 DNA: TGTGCCAGCAGCTCCCTAAGTGGGGCCAACGTCCTGACTTTC; CDR3 protein: CASSSLSGANVLTF